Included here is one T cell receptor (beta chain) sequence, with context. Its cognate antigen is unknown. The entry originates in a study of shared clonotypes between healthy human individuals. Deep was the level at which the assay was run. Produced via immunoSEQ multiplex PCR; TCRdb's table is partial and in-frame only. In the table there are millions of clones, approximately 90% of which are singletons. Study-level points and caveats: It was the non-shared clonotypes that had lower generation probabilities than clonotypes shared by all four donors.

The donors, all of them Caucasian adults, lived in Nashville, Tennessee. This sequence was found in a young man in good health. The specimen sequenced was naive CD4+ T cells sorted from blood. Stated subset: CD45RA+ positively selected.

DNA for the CDR3: TGTGCCATCATGGGAAGGCTCGGATACGAGCAGTACTTC. Its protein product is CAIMGRLGYEQYF. V usage is TRBV10-3 and J usage is TRBJ2-7; D unresolved. CDR3 length equals 13 residues. CDR1 ENHRY and CDR2 SYGVKD come from the germline V gene. Trimming pared 7 bases from V and 4 bases from J, leaving 14 bases between.